This T cell receptor beta chain was sequenced for a study of T cell changes during pregnancy in multiple sclerosis. Sequencing was performed with immunoSEQ multiplex PCR; in TCRdb, only in-frame clones are kept and a portion is missing. Among roughly 40,000 clones listed, 88% were seen once. The ends lost 4 bases at V and 7 bases at J; junction bases unmatched: 8. In germline, CDR1 is MDHEN, CDR2 SYDVKM. The length of the CDR3 is 14 residues. The sample in question was CD4+ T cells from peripheral blood mononuclear cells, obtained before pregnancy. The chain employs TRBV28 and TRBJ1-2, with TRBD1 identical over 8 bases. This TCR came from a female donor with multiple sclerosis, enrolled in a pregnancy study. Here the CDR3 DNA reads TGTGCCAGCAGTTCAGGACAGGGCGGGTTTGGCTACACCTTC. As protein: CASSSGQGGFGYTF.